This T cell receptor beta chain was obtained from a study of cytomegalovirus exposure and HLA in healthy donors (dated 2017 in TCRdb). In the study overall: In an earlier analysis of about 560 of the donors, approximately 260 Gb of sequence data and approximately 120 million unique TCR beta sequences from about 179 million T cells were reported. A separate validation cohort of about 110 different subjects was used in addition to the roughly 670-subject first cohort. To decide whether each TCR beta V gene segment behaved as functional or pseudogenic, an earlier analysis of nearly 600 of the donors relied on high-throughput TCR beta sequencing. Roughly 5 DR-DQ haplotypes were treated as single units for association and clustering because of strong linkage in the cohort. Roughly 300 gigabases of sequencing data and 75 million to 85 million unique TCR sequences made up an early release that covered approximately 650 HLA-typed donors. Typing coverage differed by locus: A, B, C, DRB1 and DQB1 were typed in roughly 620-630 donors, DQA1 in 500 to 550, DPA1 in around 580, and DPB1 in 450 to 490. The study aimed to test whether signatures of past pathogen exposure could be identified by cataloging public T cell receptors. The study combined high-throughput TCR immunosequencing, statistical association of individual TCRs with disease status, and machine learning to predict cytomegalovirus infection status. The study profiled the T cell repertoires of about 640 subjects by immunosequencing and related them to cytomegalovirus serostatus. HLA typing included class I and class II loci at four-digit resolution. Of the 350 to 450 genotyped donors, around 81% fell in the genetic ancestry cluster associated with self-reported Caucasian donors. A later analysis re-analyzed previously published TCR beta repertoires from hundreds of donors and added high-resolution HLA genotyping to study TCR occurrence patterns. Rather than drawing on any new phenotypic data, the later analysis identified candidate immune exposures from TCR beta sequences and the way those sequences occurred across donors. Alongside the repertoire data, information on donor age, sex, ethnicity and CMV serostatus was compiled. In a later genetic analysis, genome-wide SNP genotypes for about three fifths of the roughly 670 donors were used, and that subset was treated as a discovery cohort. All discovery cohort repertoires had been generated using a single sequencing platform. Among some 400 genotyped donors of the cohort, an average of approximately 240,000 unique TCR beta nucleotide sequences was sequenced per donor, of which roughly 17% were non-productive. Broader findings and caveats from the paper: At a false discovery rate of 0.05, a later analysis linked approximately 18,000 TCR beta sequences to specific HLA alleles. The sequencing pipeline was judged likely to have produced a cluster of highly shared sequence variants as a technical artifact. In an earlier analysis of some 500 of the donors, most TCR beta V segments were observed in productive rearrangements about 90% or about 30% of the time, broadly matching IMGT annotations. Because counts were too low, roughly 16 rarely observed V segments, including chromosome 9 orphons, were excluded from the earlier analysis of under 650 of the donors. In a later genetic analysis, a missense DCLRE1C variant was associated with V-gene and J-gene trimming of TCR beta chains, and the association was replicated in an independent cohort. Linkage disequilibrium might explain the correlated functional status among segregating V segments, but an unknown experimental factor could not be ruled out. In both the original and validation cohorts, the classifier was reported to diagnose cytomegalovirus status with high specificity and sensitivity. The cohort was sequenced for TCR beta chains only, and without alpha or paired-chain data the features that could be detected were limited. Assigning TCR associations to individual alleles was difficult when HLA alleles, especially DR and DQ, strongly co-occurred. HLA typing was unavailable for some donors at each locus, so association tests used only the typed subset. A later analysis found that most CMV-associated TCR beta chains appeared HLA-restricted, with HLA associations seemingly driven largely by CMV exposure. A later analysis reported that several top co-occurrence clusters appeared linked to parvovirus B19, influenza, CMV and Epstein-Barr virus. Compared with the roughly 700-donor mean, donors in an Asian-associated ancestry cluster had fewer N-insertions in productive TCRs, according to a later genetic analysis. Immune exposure information for the cohort was limited to CMV serostatus. The study listed 150 to 200 TCR beta chains as associated with cytomegalovirus. In a later analysis, TCR association rates were found to vary across HLA loci, with the most associated TCRs seen for DRB1 alleles and the fewest for HLA-C alleles. In a later analysis, HLA-associated TCR beta chains showed more clonal expansion and lower generation probabilities than non-associated chains that were equally common. Most TCR sequences were observed very rarely across donors, whereas some public TCRs were present in many individuals. The 87-base-pair reads could not distinguish some IMGT-functional V segments, including TRBV6-2 and TRBV6-3, so those segments were excluded. In vitro tests confirmed that three of the cytomegalovirus-associated TCR beta chains recognize cytomegalovirus antigens. The authors suggested that the approach could potentially be generalized to other disease states and immunological phenotypes. Roughly uniform sequencing depth across donors was assumed in presence/absence analyses, although this assumption may not hold. A further reported finding was that TCR beta sequences accurately predicted the HLA-A and HLA-B alleles for most subjects in the first cohort.

Libraries were prepared through the immunoSEQ multiplex PCR assay. For the multiplex PCR, a mixture combining 60 forward primers for TCR Vbeta segments and 13 reverse primers for TCR Jbeta segments was used. The CDR3 region of rearranged TCR beta genes was amplified from genomic DNA with a multiplex PCR assay. The amplified TCR beta libraries were sequenced on the Illumina HiSeq System as 87-base-pair reads. Processing in the source paper ran as follows. Across the roughly 700 repertoires, a later analysis counted tens of millions of unique TCR beta chains, around 11 million of which were shared by at least two donors. Raw reads were error-corrected and collapsed into unique sequences by a nearest-neighbor algorithm in which closely related sequences were merged to remove PCR and sequencing errors. To assign V, D and J gene segments, CDR3 sequences were aligned to IMGT reference sequences. Each retained sequence needed at least a six-nucleotide match to both a V gene segment and a J gene segment. Rearrangements were classified as productive when the CDR3 lacked stop codons and remained in frame with V and J, and all other rearrangements were classified as non-productive. Following IMGT convention, CDR3 was defined as the stretch from the second conserved V-encoded cysteine up to the conserved J-encoded phenylalanine. Sequences without an unambiguous match to a single V gene segment were excluded from the earlier analysis of about 600 of the donors. In an earlier analysis of roughly 600 of the donors, a V segment was called functional when productive rearrangements were above 56.7%, and segregating when the standard deviation between donors exceeded 5%. To diagnose cytomegalovirus status from the catalog of TCR beta chain sequences, a statistical classification framework was built. In a later analysis, TCR nucleotide sequences were compared against IMGT/GENE-DB human TR gene sequences so that V and J genes could be assigned. A later analysis assigned CDR3 sequences and most-parsimonious VDJ recombination scenarios with the TCRdist pipeline. In a later analysis, each TCR beta chain was defined by its CDR3 amino acid sequence together with its V-gene family, and reads without a unique V-gene family were excluded. As a way to deal with suspected cross-contamination and a sequencing artifact, a later analysis dropped under 600 nucleotide sequences that were highly shared and had low generation probability. In a later analysis, a clonal expansion index for each public chain was calculated from normalized within-repertoire ranks of inferred template counts. In a later analysis, generation probabilities were computed with a VDJ recombination model fitted to out-of-frame rearrangements, and the resulting probabilities were checked against IGoR. In a later analysis, hypergeometric tests were used to score TCR-TCR, TCR-HLA and TCR-CMV co-occurrence, with a repertoire-size bias correction applied to TCR pairs. To estimate false discovery rates, a later analysis permuted the HLA or CMV assignments 20 times. In a later analysis, co-occurring TCRs were grouped using DBSCAN, with TCRdist sequence similarity added in when clustering inside HLA-allele-positive subsets. Co-occurrence clustering excluded repertoires with fewer than 30,000 or more than 120,000 public chains, plus five with anomalous nucleotide sharing. This is the immuneACCESS table as TCRdb keeps it, with only in-frame sequences that have V and J called. A part of the clones is gone; compared with another copy, unresolved V genes explain less than half, and the rest is unexplained. D and trimming come from the DNA, and the V and J calls and clone size come from that table. The sample yields tens of thousands of clones; about 78% were counted once. Roughly 6% of the sample comes from the top ten.

For this clone: Its antigen is still unknown. No much larger clonotype is one base removed from it; base qualities were not supplied.

V has 0 bases trimmed and J has 5 bases trimmed; junction bases matching no gene number 6. Per the germline V gene (reference sequence), MNHEY is the CDR1 and SMNVEV is the CDR2. The CDR3 holds 15 amino acids from the cysteine to the phenylalanine. This entry keeps only the CDR3 DNA: 45 bases, framed from base 1. In total, fewer than 750 healthy bone marrow donors made up the cohort. At the time of sampling, every cohort member was nominally healthy, though immune exposures that went unrecorded were likely present. The donor was CMV seropositive and was included in the group of about 290 seropositive cohort members. A peripheral blood sample was collected from each donor, and TCR beta sequencing was performed on peripheral blood mononuclear cells. The Qiagen DNeasy Blood Extraction Kit was used to extract genomic DNA from the blood cell samples.

This receptor was obtained from a male donor in good health and CMV-seropositive. Material for sequencing was PBMCs. The chain links TRBV27 with TRBJ2-7; TRBD2 agrees with 8 junctional bases. This receptor carries the CDR3 CASSLSGLVPNEQYF. The sequenced DNA: TGTGCCAGCAGTTTATCGGGACTAGTGCCTAACGAGCAGTACTTC.